This record covers a single T cell receptor (beta chain). The data stem from a study of blood T cell repertoires in COVID-19. Losses at the gene ends were 2 bases for V and 0 bases for J; bases not matched to a gene: 21. CDR1 is ENHRY, CDR2 SYGVKD, per germline. This CDR3 is 24 amino acids long. Produced via immunoSEQ multiplex PCR; TCRdb's table is partial and in-frame only. The sample includes some 150,000 clones, just under 90% seen only once; the top ten take over 8.5%. The source material was peripheral blood. The TCR sequence derives from a woman aged 45-65 years with active or convalescent COVID-19. V gene TRBV10-3 combines with J gene TRBJ2-1; 14 bases match TRBD2. CDR3 sequence reads: CAISEPTVAGTSGGTHSSYNEQFF. The CDR3 DNA is TGTGCCATCAGTGAGCCAACGGTAGCTGGGACTAGCGGGGGCACTCATAGCTCCTACAATGAGCAGTTCTTC.